This T cell receptor beta chain is drawn from a study of blood T cells in healthy people across ages (dated by TCRdb to 2015 to 2017). Study-wide context: Template switching captured roughly one uniquely barcoded TCR beta cDNA molecule per two T cells in model experiments. Using deep sequencing normalized with unique cDNA molecular identifiers, the study measured how TCR beta repertoire diversity changes with age. The donors were split into four age groups: young (average around 17 years), middle-aged (around 37), aged (about 56) and long-lived (82). To avoid experimental bias, donors of different ages were distributed randomly across sequencing lanes. Using the same blood draw, the study looked at two additional independent replicas of 1 million unique cDNA reads for two donors, one aged 18 to 30 and the other aged 80 or older.

Overall study results and their limits: The CMV infection status of donors was not known, potentially confounding age-related changes in expanded clonotypes. Observed TCR beta diversity correlated strongly with the percentage of naive T cells measured by flow cytometry. Total diversity estimates from one million sequenced T cells were considered lower bounds and underestimates. Compared with the aged group, the long-lived group had more naive CD4+ T cells, fewer expanded clones and increased TCR diversity, suggesting age selection. Conclusive comparison of naive and antigen-experienced compartments was prevented by the profiling of bulk unsorted PBMCs. Observed TCR beta diversity per million T cells fell roughly linearly with age, and a significant reduction was already apparent by age around 40.

As regards this clonotype: Which antigen it targets is not known. An end of the junction does not agree with germline; a read error may underlie this.

CDR1 and CDR2 are read off the germline V gene as MGHRA and YSYEKL. CDR3 length: 15 amino acids, cysteine to phenylalanine. The entry retains the CDR3 DNA only, 45 bases that are in frame from base 1. Receptor libraries were prepared by 5' RACE. Sequencing instrument: Illumina HiSeq 2500. A second PCR of about 6 to 11 cycles was run with a J-beta primer mix and a sample-barcoded 5' primer. A unique molecular identifier was introduced onto each TCR beta cDNA molecule by a template-switch 5' adaptor carrying 12 random nucleotides. At least 2.5 million CDR3-containing paired-end reads were obtained from each sample. First-strand cDNA was synthesized from all RNA with the Mint cDNA synthesis kit, primed by a TRBC-specific oligonucleotide. All cDNA was treated with uracil-DNA glycosylase and then went through a first 18-cycle PCR with the universal primers M1SS and BC2_uni_R. In the source study's methods: Each sample was normalized by randomly selecting 1 million high-quality reads, each carrying a distinct molecular identifier. Instead of being binned into consensus sequences, reads with shared molecular identifiers were discarded. MiTCR, run with a Q25 quality threshold and the strictest error-elimination algorithm, handled CDR3 identification, clonotype clustering and error correction. Lower-bound total TCR beta diversity was estimated with a nonparametric unseen species model using Euler transformation. TCRdb passed the public sequencing reads through fastp at Q25 and MiXCR, retaining productive beta sequences. Each CDR3 protein appears once, grouped with its most common genes and DNA. The V and J calls shown here were made by TCRdb, not taken from the authors' results. In this sample the table shows roughly 2 million distinct CDR3 sequences, 49% of which occur a single time. Together, the top ten hold less than 2.5% of the sample.

The roughly 37 donors, aged roughly 6 to 100 years, were systemically healthy Caucasian individuals from Russia. Each donor gave roughly 9.5 milliliters of peripheral blood, collected into EDTA-treated Vacutainer tubes. Ficoll-Paque density-gradient centrifugation was used to isolate PBMCs, with at least 6.5 million obtained per sample. Total RNA was extracted from PBMCs with Trizol reagent, with at least 5 micrograms obtained per sample. For every donor, an aliquot of PBMCs went through flow cytometry to measure the percentages of naive CD45RAhigh/CD27high T cells. This receptor was obtained from a woman aged 40 to 50 in good health. Rearrangement joined TRBV4-1 to TRBJ2-4; 9 bases in the middle match TRBD2. Input material: blood. The CDR3 is CASSEMGLAKNSQYF. The DNA reads as follows: TGCGCCAGCAGCGAGATGGGACTAGCCAAAAACAGTCAGTACTTC.